This TCR beta chain was sequenced in a study of blood T cell repertoires in COVID-19. Germline V gene data show CDR1 as SNHLY and CDR2 as FYNNEI. V was clipped by 6 bases and J by 7 bases, with 18 bases between them. The CDR3 length is 14 residues. The protocol was immunoSEQ multiplex PCR, while the TCRdb copy is restricted to in-frame clones and leaves out a portion. The table has some 170,000 clones, 75% to 85% seen once; the top ten hold 9.5% to 11%. The gene calls are TRBV2 and TRBJ2-5, with D unclear. The sequence derives from a middle-aged woman with COVID-19, enrolled during active disease. Sequencing was performed on peripheral blood. CDR3 sequence: CASRNIGASGTQYF. The CDR3 DNA follows: TGTGCCAGCAGGAACATTGGAGCCTCGGGGACCCAGTACTTC. Based on the CDR3 plus reference TRBV2 and TRBJ2-5, the full variable domain is EPEVTQTPSHQVTQMGQEVILRCVPISNHLYFYWYRQILGQKVEFLVSFYNNEISEKSEIFDDQFSVERPDGSNFTLKIRSTKLEDSAMYFCASRNIGASGTQYFGPGTRLLVL.